The count of the clone carrying this T cell receptor (beta chain) is one. Its antigen is still unknown. Second doses that came at about 4 or about 12 weeks were put together. V dropped 4 bases and J dropped 7; count of bases not matched to a gene: 5. This CDR3 contains 15 residues. Per the germline V gene, CDR1 is MNHEY and CDR2 is SMNVEV (reference sequence). This sample was included in a study of T cell responses to AZD1222 COVID-19 vaccine. Findings and limits, study-wide: The study reported that nearly half of spike-specific TCRs target unmutated variant regions. The breadth and depth of Spike-specific TCRs increased once two AZD1222 doses had been given. Donors were largely white British and mainly female; clonal diversity was possibly underestimated.

The method was immunoSEQ multiplex PCR; TCRdb's version includes in-frame clones alone and lacks a portion of them. The sample lists around 110,000 clones; about 90% were seen once. The sequencing here drew on peripheral blood, taken 28 days after the second AZD1222 dose. The genes are TRBV27 and TRBJ1-5, with TRBD1 matching over 12 bases. The sequence was obtained from an adult who received the AZD1222 COVID-19 vaccine. CDR3 region: CASSSGQGALQPQHF. For the CDR3, the DNA is TGTGCCAGCAGTTCGGGACAGGGGGCTTTGCAGCCCCAGCATTTT.